The entry below describes one TCR beta chain. Original analysis: Reference gene primer amplification gave estimated nucleated cell counts. Using immunoSEQ multiplex PCR, the repertoire was profiled, and TCRdb retains in-frame clones only, with some absent. That table supplies the V and J calls and clone size; D and trimming were determined from the DNA. The sample has some 150,000 clones, roughly 80% seen once; the top ten hold approximately 9.1%. This record belongs to a study of blood T cell repertoires in COVID-19. At the level of the study: COVID-19 samples from acute and convalescent phases originated in the United States, Italy and Spain. PBMCs, B-cell-depleted T cells, or T cells provided the cDNA or gDNA that made up the material.

The V end lost 9 bases, the J end lost 7 bases, and 12 bases lay between the germline ends. There are 11 residues in the CDR3. Germline-derived CDR1 and CDR2 are KGHDR and SFDVKD. The receptor was derived from a woman aged 65 to 85 with acute or convalescent COVID-19. The chain joins TRBV24-1 to TRBJ2-7; D is possibly TRBD1 (5 bases). The specimen was peripheral blood. This chain's CDR3 is CATGEGEEQYF. The CDR3 DNA sequence: TGTGCCACCGGCGAAGGGGAAGAGCAGTACTTC.